This is a list of T cell receptor beta chains from one sample in a study of T cell clonotyping in hematopoietic cell transplantation. TCRdb's table, derived via immunoSEQ multiplex PCR, lists solely in-frame clones and lacks some. The sample shows 25,000 to 30,000 clones, 65% to 80% of them seen only once. The specimen comprised peripheral blood mononuclear cells, sampled before stem cell transplant. These receptors originate from a woman aged 25 to 39 with chronic myeloid leukemia. Some clones in this sample may be carry-over from other donors' samples. The CDR3 runs from the conserved cysteine through the conserved F or W. D genes are given only for firm matches. Part of the rows lack a size; the others show once, few, many or a class for expanded clones.

NA TRBJ1-2 15 TRBV6-1 NA TGTGCCAGCAGCCCCGGCGGGCAGGCTGGCTATGGCTACACCTTC CASSPGGQAGYGYTF
NA TRBJ2-2 14 TRBV14 NA TGTGCCAGCAGCCTGGGATTACGCACCGGGGAGCTGTTTTTT CASSLGLRTGELFF
few TRBJ1-2 14 TRBV29-1 NA TGCAGCGTTCTCCCCATCCTGGGGAACTATGGCTACACCTTC CSVLPILGNYGYTF
NA TRBJ1-5 14 TRBV4-1 TRBD1 TGCGCCAGCAGCCCCACAGGGGAAGGTCAGCCCCAGCATTTT CASSPTGEGQPQHF
few TRBJ1-1 15 TRBV6-1 NA TGTGCCAGCAGTCCCTCCGGGGTAGGGCAGTATGAAGCTTTCTTT CASSPSGVGQYEAFF
medium-sized TRBJ1-2 12 TRBV6-1 NA TGTGCCAGCAGTGCGTACGAGGAGGGCTACACCTTC CASSAYEEGYTF
NA TRBJ1-1 15 TRBV2 NA TGTGCCAGCATTAGAGGAGGGGCATCGAACACTGAAGCTTTCTTT CASIRGGASNTEAFF
NA TRBJ2-1 17 TRBV4-1 TRBD2 TGCGCCAGCAGCCAAGGCGGGGCGGGGGGGAATTTCAATGAGCAGTTCTTC CASSQGGAGGNFNEQFF
NA TRBJ2-1 15 TRBV5-4 NA TGTGCCAGCAGCTTGGAAGTAACTACCCCACCTGAGCAGTTCTTC CASSLEVTTPPEQFF
few TRBJ1-1 13 TRBV7-9 NA TGTGCCAGCAGCCAGAGCCTGAACACTGAAGCTTTCTTT CASSQSLNTEAFF
NA TRBJ2-2 16 TRBV4-1 NA TGCGCCAGCAGCCTTCAGGGACACCCGAACACCGGGGAGCTGTTTTTT CASSLQGHPNTGELFF
NA TRBJ1-2 14 TRBV7-2 NA TGTGCCAGCAGCTTATTAGGGGGGGACTATGGCTACACCTTC CASSLLGGDYGYTF
NA TRBJ2-2 14 TRBV10-3 NA TGTGCCATCAGTGAGGTACAGAACACCGGGGAGCTGTTTTTT CAISEVQNTGELFF
NA TRBJ2-3 18 TRBV11-2 TRBD2 TGTGCCAGCAGCTTAAGTCGGACTAGCGGGGGAGGTACAGATACGCAGTATTTT CASSLSRTSGGGTDTQYF
NA TRBJ2-5 11 TRBV2 NA TGTGCCAGCAGTGGGCAGGAGACCCAGTACTTC CASSGQETQYF
NA TRBJ2-5 15 TRBV6-6 NA TGTGCCAGCAGGGGCTTGGGTTTTGGCCAAGAGACCCAGTACTTC CASRGLGFGQETQYF
NA TRBJ1-2 14 TRBV6-4 NA TGTGCCAGCAGTACAGGGTCGTCAACCGCTGGCTACACCTTC CASSTGSSTAGYTF
few TRBJ1-1 17 TRBV18 TRBD1 TGTGCCAGCTCACCGCAGGGGACAGCTAAGCGGAACACTGAAGCTTTCTTT CASSPQGTAKRNTEAFF
NA TRBJ1-3 14 TRBV2 TRBD1 TGTGCCAGCAGCATCAGGGACAGTGGAAACACCATATATTTT CASSIRDSGNTIYF
NA TRBJ1-6 17 TRBV9 NA TGTGCCAGCAGCGTAGACGGTGGGTCGGGGTTGAATTCACCCCTCCACTTT CASSVDGGSGLNSPLHF
NA TRBJ2-6 15 TRBV5-1 NA TGCGCCAGCAGCTCCAGTCTAGGTGGGGCCAACGTCCTGACTTTC CASSSSLGGANVLTF
NA TRBJ1-6 15 TRBV19 TRBD1 TGTGCCAGTAGTCCGACCGGGACAGGGGCATCACCCCTCCACTTT CASSPTGTGASPLHF
once TRBJ2-3 14 TRBV7-2 TRBD2 TGTGCCAGCAGCTTAGGTCTAGCGGGGGAGACGCAGTATTTT CASSLGLAGETQYF